This TCR beta chain comes out of a study of blood T cells in healthy people across ages. V was pared by 4 bases and J by 7 bases, with 10 bases of the junction left unmatched. CDR3 length: 14 residues. Germline-derived CDR1 and CDR2 are SQVTM and ANQGSEA. For the second PCR, which ran for roughly 7 to 11 cycles, a sample-barcoded 5' primer and a J-beta primer mix were used. With 12 random nucleotides, a template-switch adaptor tagged each individual cDNA molecule. There were at least 3 million CDR3-containing paired-end reads obtained from each sample. TCRdb independently ran MiXCR on the 5' RACE reads; one entry per CDR3 protein. Here the sample spans 1.5 million to 1.8 million distinct CDR3 sequences, roughly 43% being singletons. Per sample, no less than 5 micrograms of total RNA were extracted.

The chain has TRBV29-1 and TRBJ2-1; the match to TRBD1 covers 7 bases. The source material was blood. This clonotype was obtained from a woman younger than 30 in good health. DNA of the CDR3: TGCAGCGTTGCGGGACAGTCTGTAGTGAATGAGCAGTTCTTC. Amino acid sequence: CSVAGQSVVNEQFF.